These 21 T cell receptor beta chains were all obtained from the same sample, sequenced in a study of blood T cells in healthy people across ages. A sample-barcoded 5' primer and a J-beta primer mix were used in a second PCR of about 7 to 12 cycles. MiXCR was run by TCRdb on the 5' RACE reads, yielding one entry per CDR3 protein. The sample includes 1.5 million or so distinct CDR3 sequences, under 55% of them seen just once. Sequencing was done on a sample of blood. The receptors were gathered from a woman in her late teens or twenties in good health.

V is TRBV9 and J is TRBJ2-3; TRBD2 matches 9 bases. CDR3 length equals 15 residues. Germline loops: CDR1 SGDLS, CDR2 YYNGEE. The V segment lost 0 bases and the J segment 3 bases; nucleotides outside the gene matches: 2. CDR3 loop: CASSVDAGGTDTQYF. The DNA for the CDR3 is TGTGCCAGCAGCGTAGATGCGGGGGGGACAGATACGCAGTATTTT. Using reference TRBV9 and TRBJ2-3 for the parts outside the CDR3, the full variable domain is DSGVTQTPKHLITATGQRVTLRCSPRSGDLSVYWYQQSLDQGLQFLIQYYNGEERAKGNILERFSAQQFPDLHSELNLSSLELGDSALYFCASSVDAGGTDTQYFGPGTRLTVL.

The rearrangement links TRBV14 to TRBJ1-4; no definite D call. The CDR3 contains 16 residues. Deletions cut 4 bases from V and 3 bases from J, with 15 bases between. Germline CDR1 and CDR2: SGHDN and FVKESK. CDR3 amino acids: CASSPGSGSPNEKLFF. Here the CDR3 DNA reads TGTGCCAGCAGCCCGGGATCGGGCAGCCCTAATGAAAAACTGTTTTTT. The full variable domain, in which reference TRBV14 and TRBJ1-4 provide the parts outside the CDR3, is EAGVTQFPSHSVIEKGQTVTLRCDPISGHDNLYWYRRVMGKEIKFLLHFVKESKQDESGMPNNRFLAERTGGTYSTLKVQPAELEDSGVYFCASSPGSGSPNEKLFFGSGTQLSVL.

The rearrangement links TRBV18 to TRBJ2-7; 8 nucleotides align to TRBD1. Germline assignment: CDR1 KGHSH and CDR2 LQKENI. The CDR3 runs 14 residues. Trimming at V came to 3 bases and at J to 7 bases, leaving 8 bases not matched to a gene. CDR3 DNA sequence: TGTGCCAGCTCACCCGAGACAGGGGACAATGAGCAGTACTTC. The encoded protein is CASSPETGDNEQYF.

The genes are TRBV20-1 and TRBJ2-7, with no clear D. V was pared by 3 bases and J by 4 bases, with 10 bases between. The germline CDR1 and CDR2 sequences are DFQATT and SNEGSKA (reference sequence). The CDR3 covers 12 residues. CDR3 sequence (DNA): TGCAGTGCTAGTAGGGTCGGGTACGAGCAGTACTTC. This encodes CSASRVGYEQYF.

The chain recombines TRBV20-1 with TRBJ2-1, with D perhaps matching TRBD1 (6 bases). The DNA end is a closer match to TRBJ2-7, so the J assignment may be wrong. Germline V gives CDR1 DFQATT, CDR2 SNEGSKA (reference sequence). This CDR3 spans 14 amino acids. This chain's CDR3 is CSASRDTNYNEQYF. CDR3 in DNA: TGCAGTGCTAGCCGGGACACCAACTACAATGAGCAGTACTTC.

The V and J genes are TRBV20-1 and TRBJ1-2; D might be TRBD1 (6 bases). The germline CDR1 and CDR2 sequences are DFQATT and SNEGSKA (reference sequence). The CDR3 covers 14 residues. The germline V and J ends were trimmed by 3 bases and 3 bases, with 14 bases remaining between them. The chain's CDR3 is CSARLGAPDYGYTF. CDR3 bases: TGCAGTGCTAGGCTGGGGGCCCCTGACTATGGCTACACCTTC.

CDR3 bases: TGTGCCAGCAGCGTAGGCAGTTCGAGTGAGCAGTTCTTC. Translating gives CASSVGSSSEQFF. The gene calls are TRBV9 and TRBJ2-1; no firm D call. The CDR3 has 13 amino acids. CDR1 is SGDLS and CDR2 is YYNGEE in the germline V gene. The ends were cut back, 0 bases at V and 9 bases at J, with 10 bases in the middle.

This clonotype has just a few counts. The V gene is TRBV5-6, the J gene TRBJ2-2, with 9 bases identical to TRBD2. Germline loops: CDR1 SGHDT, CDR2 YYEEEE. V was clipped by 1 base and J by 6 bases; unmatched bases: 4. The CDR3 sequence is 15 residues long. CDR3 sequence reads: CASSLLSGGSGELFF. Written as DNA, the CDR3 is TGTGCCAGCAGCTTGCTCAGCGGGGGGTCCGGGGAGCTGTTTTTT.

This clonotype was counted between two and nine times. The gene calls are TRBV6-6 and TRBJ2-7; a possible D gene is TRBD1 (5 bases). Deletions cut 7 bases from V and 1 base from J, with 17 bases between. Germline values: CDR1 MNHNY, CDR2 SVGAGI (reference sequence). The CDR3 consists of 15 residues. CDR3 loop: CASTPGAGESYEQYF. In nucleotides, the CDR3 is TGTGCCAGCACCCCTGGGGCTGGGGAATCCTACGAGCAGTACTTC.

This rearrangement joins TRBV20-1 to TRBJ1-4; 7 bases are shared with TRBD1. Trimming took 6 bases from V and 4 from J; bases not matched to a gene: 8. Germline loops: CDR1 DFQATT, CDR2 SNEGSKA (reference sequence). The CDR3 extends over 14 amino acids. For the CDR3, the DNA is TGCAGTGCCTTTAACAGGGGAAGTAATGAAAAACTGTTTTTT. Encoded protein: CSAFNRGSNEKLFF.

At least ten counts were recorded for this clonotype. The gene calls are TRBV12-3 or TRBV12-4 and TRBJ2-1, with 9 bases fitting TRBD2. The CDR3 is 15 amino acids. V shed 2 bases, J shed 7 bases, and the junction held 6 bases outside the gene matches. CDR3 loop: CASSLLRGGRNEQFF. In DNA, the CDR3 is TGTGCCAGCAGTTTATTGCGGGGGGGCCGAAATGAGCAGTTCTTC.

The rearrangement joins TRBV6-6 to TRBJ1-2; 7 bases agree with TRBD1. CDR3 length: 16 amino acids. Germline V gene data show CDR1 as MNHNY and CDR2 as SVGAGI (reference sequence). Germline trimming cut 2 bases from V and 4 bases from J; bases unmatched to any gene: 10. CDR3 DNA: TGTGCCAGCAGTTACACCGGAAAGGGGGCCGGCTATGGCTACACCTTC. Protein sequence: CASSYTGKGAGYGYTF.

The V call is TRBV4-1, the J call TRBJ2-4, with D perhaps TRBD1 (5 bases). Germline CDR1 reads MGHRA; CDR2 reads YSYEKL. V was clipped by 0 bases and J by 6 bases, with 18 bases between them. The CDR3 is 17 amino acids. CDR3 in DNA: TGCGCCAGCAGCCAAGAAGGTTGGGGCGGAATCGGAAACATTCAGTACTTC. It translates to CASSQEGWGGIGNIQYF.

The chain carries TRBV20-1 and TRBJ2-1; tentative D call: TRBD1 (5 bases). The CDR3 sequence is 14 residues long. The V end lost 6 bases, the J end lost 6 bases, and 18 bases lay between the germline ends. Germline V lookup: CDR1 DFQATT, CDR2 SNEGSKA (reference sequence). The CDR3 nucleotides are TGCAGTGCCGCAGACGGTCTAGGGGTCAATGAGCAGTTCTTC. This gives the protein CSAADGLGVNEQFF.

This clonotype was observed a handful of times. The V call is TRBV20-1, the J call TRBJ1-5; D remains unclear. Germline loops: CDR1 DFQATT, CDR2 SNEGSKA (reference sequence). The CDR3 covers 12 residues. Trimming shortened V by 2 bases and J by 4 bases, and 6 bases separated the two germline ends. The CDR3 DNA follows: TGCAGTGCTAGAAACGGTAATCAGCCCCAGCATTTT. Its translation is CSARNGNQPQHF.

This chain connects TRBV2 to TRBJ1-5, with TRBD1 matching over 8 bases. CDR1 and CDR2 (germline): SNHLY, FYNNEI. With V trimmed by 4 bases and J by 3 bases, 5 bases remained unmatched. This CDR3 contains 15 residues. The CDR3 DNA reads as TGTGCCAGCAGTGGGCAGGGGGCGGTCAATCAGCCCCAGCATTTT. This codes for CASSGQGAVNQPQHF.

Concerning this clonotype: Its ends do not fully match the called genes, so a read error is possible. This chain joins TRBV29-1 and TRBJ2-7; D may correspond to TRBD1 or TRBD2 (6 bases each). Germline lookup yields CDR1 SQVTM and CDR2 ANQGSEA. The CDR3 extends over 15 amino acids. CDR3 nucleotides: TGCAGCGTTGCCAGGTCCCACAGGGACTCCGACGAGCAGTACTTC. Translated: CSVARSHRDSDEQYF.

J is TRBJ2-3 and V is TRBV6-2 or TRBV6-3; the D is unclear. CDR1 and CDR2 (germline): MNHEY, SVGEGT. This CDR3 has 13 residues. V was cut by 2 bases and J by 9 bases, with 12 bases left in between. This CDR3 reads CASSYLDGSTQYF. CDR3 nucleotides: TGTGCCAGCAGTTACCTTGACGGTAGCACGCAGTATTTT.

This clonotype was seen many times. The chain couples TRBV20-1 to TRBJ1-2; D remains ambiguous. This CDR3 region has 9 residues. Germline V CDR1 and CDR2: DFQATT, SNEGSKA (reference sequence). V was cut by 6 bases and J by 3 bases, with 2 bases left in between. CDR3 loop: CSADYGYTF. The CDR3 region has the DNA TGCAGTGCCGACTATGGCTACACCTTC.

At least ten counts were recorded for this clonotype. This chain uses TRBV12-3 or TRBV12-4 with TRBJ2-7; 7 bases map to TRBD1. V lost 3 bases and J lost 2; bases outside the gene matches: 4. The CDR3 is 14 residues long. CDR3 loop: CASSFGRGTYEQYF. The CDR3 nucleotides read TGTGCCAGCAGTTTTGGCAGGGGGACCTACGAGCAGTACTTC.

The CDR3 DNA sequence: TGTGCCAGCAGTATGGACAGGGAAGAGACCCAGTACTTC. Translated, it gives CASSMDREETQYF. The genes are TRBV6-5 and TRBJ2-5, with 8 bases identical to TRBD1. J lost 3 bases, V lost 5 bases, and 2 bases had no gene match. The CDR3 sequence is 13 residues long. Germline CDR1 MNHEY, CDR2 SVGAGI.